The 25 T cell receptor beta chains given below trace back to one sample, sequenced in a study of monozygotic twins with inflammatory bowel disease. Reanalyzing the 5' RACE reads, TCRdb keeps one entry per CDR3 protein, without DNA. Its listing shows about 110,000 distinct CDR3 sequences. Sequences were obtained from blood. Receptor source: a human donor with ulcerative colitis or Crohn's disease, or a healthy co-twin of an affected twin (not recorded which).

V and J are TRBV5-1 and TRBJ2-1; TCRdb outputs TRBD2, but without DNA this stays unchecked. Germline V gene sequence: CDR1 SGHRS, CDR2 YFSETQ. The CDR3 runs 15 residues. CDR3 loop: CASSPPSSGKREQFF.

Here the CDR3 reads CSAYVGRNQPQHF. V usage is TRBV20-1 and J usage is TRBJ1-5. The CDR3 loop spans 13 amino acids. Germline V gives CDR1 DFQATT, CDR2 SNEGSKA (reference sequence).

The chain has TRBV7-9 and TRBJ1-2; the D call from TCRdb, TRBD1, cannot be confirmed without DNA. The CDR3 has 15 amino acids. Germline CDR1 SEHNR, CDR2 FQNEAQ (reference sequence). The CDR3 spells CASSSSGQGVYGYTF.

The chain links TRBV6-2 or TRBV6-3 to TRBJ2-3; TCRdb reports TRBD2, a call that lacks DNA to check it against. This CDR3 is 16 amino acids long. Germline V CDR1 and CDR2: MNHEY, SVGEGT. The CDR3 reads CASSPSLVGGTDTQYF.

The rearrangement joins TRBV27 to TRBJ1-2; the D call from TCRdb, TRBD1, cannot be confirmed without DNA. This CDR3 spans 13 amino acids. Germline lookup yields CDR1 MNHEY and CDR2 SMNVEV (reference sequence). Here the CDR3 reads CASSRRGAGGYTF.

The CDR3: CASSATGGGETQYF. The chain combines TRBV7-9 with TRBJ2-5; TCRdb gives TRBD1 as the D gene, but with no DNA this cannot be confirmed. Germline V gene lookup returns CDR1 SEHNR and CDR2 FQNEAQ (reference sequence). The CDR3 totals 14 residues.

The V call is TRBV3-1, the J call TRBJ1-4; TCRdb selects TRBD1, and the lack of DNA leaves this call unchecked. Germline CDR1 is LGHDT and CDR2 is YNNKEL (reference sequence). This CDR3 has 16 amino acids. The chain's CDR3 is CASSPRTGRGLEKLFF.

V is TRBV5-1 and J is TRBJ2-7; there is no DNA to check the TCRdb D call of TRBD1. In germline, CDR1 is SGHRS, CDR2 YFSETQ. This CDR3 region has 16 residues. The chain's CDR3 is CASSSHSDTPNYEQYF.

V gene TRBV6-5 combines with J gene TRBJ1-2; checking the TCRdb D call of TRBD1 is not possible without DNA. CDR1 and CDR2 (germline): MNHEY, SVGAGI. The CDR3 contains 13 residues. CDR3 residues: CASSPVLNYGYTF.

By frequency, this clonotype registers medium-sized. This chain uses TRBV29-1 with TRBJ2-3; the D call of TRBD1 rests on TCRdb alone, since no DNA is present to check it. Looked up from germline, CDR1 is SQVTM and CDR2 is ANQGSEA. The CDR3 length is 14 residues. The CDR3 here is CSVEGARGADTQYF.

The chain has TRBV20-1 and TRBJ2-1; no DNA is available, so the TRBD1 call from TCRdb remains unchecked. In germline, CDR1 is DFQATT, CDR2 SNEGSKA (reference sequence). The CDR3 runs to 16 residues. The CDR3 spells CSARPSPGRIGNEQFF.

This chain joins TRBV12-3 or TRBV12-4 and TRBJ1-5. The CDR3 contains 12 residues. The chain's CDR3 is CASSFNNQPQHF.

V and J are TRBV7-3 and TRBJ2-1; the D call from TCRdb, TRBD2, cannot be confirmed without DNA. The length of the CDR3 is 16 residues. Per germline, CDR1 SGHTA and CDR2 FQGTGA. The CDR3 spells CASSLSGAGGHNEQFF.

The gene calls are TRBV20-1 and TRBJ1-1; without DNA, the TCRdb call of TRBD1 cannot be checked. The germline CDR1 and CDR2 sequences are DFQATT and SNEGSKA (reference sequence). CDR3 length: 12 residues. CDR3 amino acids: CSAGTLNTEAFF.

This chain links TRBV6-1 with TRBJ2-5; TCRdb proposes TRBD2, but this gene call is untestable without DNA. CDR1 and CDR2 (germline): MNHNS, SASEGT. The CDR3 sequence is 15 residues long. The CDR3 protein is CASSEALADQETQYF.

The V and J genes are TRBV11-1 and TRBJ1-1. The CDR3 contains 14 residues. Germline CDR1 reads SGHAT; CDR2 reads FQDESV (reference sequence). The CDR3 loop is CASSSGGGDTEAFF.

The V call is TRBV7-9, the J call TRBJ2-3; the D call of TRBD2 rests on TCRdb alone, since no DNA is present to check it. Germline CDR1 is SEHNR and CDR2 is FQNEAQ (reference sequence). CDR3 length: 16 residues. This chain's CDR3 is CASSLESLPSTDTQYF.

The chain couples TRBV5-4 to TRBJ2-3; the D call of TRBD1 rests on TCRdb alone, since no DNA is present to check it. This CDR3 comprises 16 residues. Looked up from germline, CDR1 is SGHNT and CDR2 is YYREEE (reference sequence). The CDR3 is CASSPKSGTPGDTQYF. The whole variable domain, filled in from reference TRBV5-4 and TRBJ2-3, reads ETGVTQSPTHLIKTRGQQVTLRCSSQSGHNTVSWYQQALGQGPQFIFQYYREEENGRGNFPPRFSGLQFPNYSSELNVNALELDDSALYLCASSPKSGTPGDTQYFGPGTRLTVL.

J is TRBJ2-4 and V is TRBV6-5. This CDR3 is built from 14 residues. CDR1 MNHEY and CDR2 SVGAGI come from the germline V gene. CDR3 loop: CASSSRLAKNIQYF.

CDR3 loop: CATPPPGRTHEQYF. The chain employs TRBV6-1 and TRBJ2-7; TCRdb returns TRBD1, unconfirmable since there is no DNA. Germline CDR1 is MNHNS and CDR2 is SASEGT. The CDR3 runs 14 residues.

The chain links TRBV11-2 to TRBJ1-4; TCRdb picks TRBD1, but there is no DNA to check that call. Per the germline V gene, CDR1 is SGHAT and CDR2 is FQNNGV. The CDR3 consists of 16 residues. CDR3 protein: CASSTRTGGTNEKLFF.

The rearrangement links TRBV5-1 to TRBJ1-6; lacking DNA, the TRBD1 call made by TCRdb goes unchecked. Looked up from germline, CDR1 is SGHRS and CDR2 is YFSETQ. This CDR3 comprises 13 residues. The CDR3 loop is CASSQGVISPLHF.

The chain is built from TRBV20-1 and TRBJ2-1; absent DNA, TCRdb's TRBD2 call cannot be checked. Germline V gene data show CDR1 as DFQATT and CDR2 as SNEGSKA (reference sequence). The CDR3 covers 16 residues. CDR3 region: CSARYPGGPLNDEQFF.

The chain is built from TRBV7-2 and TRBJ1-1. Germline V gene lookup returns CDR1 SGHTA and CDR2 FQGNSA. CDR3 length: 15 amino acids. The CDR3 is CASSPFSAGNTEAFF.

The chain has TRBV5-1 and TRBJ2-1. Germline-derived CDR1 and CDR2 are SGHRS and YFSETQ. This CDR3 has 12 residues. The CDR3 sequence is CASSLPGNEQFF. The full variable domain, with the rest looked up from reference TRBV5-1 and TRBJ2-1, is KAGVTQTPRYLIKTRGQQVTLSCSPISGHRSVSWYQQTPGQGLQFLFEYFSETQRNKGNFPGRFSGRQFSNSRSEMNVSTLELGDSALYLCASSLPGNEQFFGPGTRLTVL.